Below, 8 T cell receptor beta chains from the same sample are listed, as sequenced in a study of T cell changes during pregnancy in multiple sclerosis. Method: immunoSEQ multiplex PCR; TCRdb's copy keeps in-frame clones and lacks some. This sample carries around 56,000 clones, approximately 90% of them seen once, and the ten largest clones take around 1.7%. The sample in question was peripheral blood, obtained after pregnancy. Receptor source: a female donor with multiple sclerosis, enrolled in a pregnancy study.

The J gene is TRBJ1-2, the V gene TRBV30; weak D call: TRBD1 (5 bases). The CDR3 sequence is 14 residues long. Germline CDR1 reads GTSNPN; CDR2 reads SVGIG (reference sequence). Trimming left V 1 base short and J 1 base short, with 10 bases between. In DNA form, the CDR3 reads TGTGCCTGGAGTGAAGACAGCCATAACTATGGCTACACCTTC. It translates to CAWSEDSHNYGYTF.

CDR3 region: CSVDCLRSSYNEQFF. DNA for the CDR3: TGCAGCGTTGATTGTTTGCGGAGCTCCTACAATGAGCAGTTCTTC. The V and J genes are TRBV29-1 and TRBJ2-1; D not certain. Germline V gene lookup returns CDR1 SQVTM and CDR2 ANQGSEA. The CDR3 covers 15 residues. Trimming left V 3 bases short and J 0 bases short, with 12 bases between.

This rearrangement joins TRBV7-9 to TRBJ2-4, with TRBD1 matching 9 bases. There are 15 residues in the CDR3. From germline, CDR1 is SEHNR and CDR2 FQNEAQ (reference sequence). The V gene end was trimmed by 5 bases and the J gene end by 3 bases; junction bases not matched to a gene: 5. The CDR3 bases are TGTGCCAGCAGCCATCGGACAGGGGACAAAAACATTCAGTACTTC. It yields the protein CASSHRTGDKNIQYF.

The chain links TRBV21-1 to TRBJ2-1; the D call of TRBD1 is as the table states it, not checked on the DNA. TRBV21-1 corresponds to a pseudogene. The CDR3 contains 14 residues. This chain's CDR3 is CASTTGTSNNEQFF. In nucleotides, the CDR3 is TGTGCCAGCACCACCGGGACATCCAACAATGAGCAGTTCTTC.

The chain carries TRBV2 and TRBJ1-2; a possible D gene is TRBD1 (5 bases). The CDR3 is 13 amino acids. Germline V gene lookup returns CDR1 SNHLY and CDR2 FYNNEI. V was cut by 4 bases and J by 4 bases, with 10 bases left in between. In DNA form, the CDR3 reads TGTGCCAGCAGTGTCGCCAGGGCCTATGGCTACACCTTC. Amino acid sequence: CASSVARAYGYTF.

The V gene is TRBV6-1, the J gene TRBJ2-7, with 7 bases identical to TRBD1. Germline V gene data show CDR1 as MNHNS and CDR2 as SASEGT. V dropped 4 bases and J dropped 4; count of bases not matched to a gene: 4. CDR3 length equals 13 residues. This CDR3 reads CASSGRGWYEQYF. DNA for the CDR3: TGTGCCAGCAGTGGCAGGGGGTGGTACGAGCAGTACTTC.

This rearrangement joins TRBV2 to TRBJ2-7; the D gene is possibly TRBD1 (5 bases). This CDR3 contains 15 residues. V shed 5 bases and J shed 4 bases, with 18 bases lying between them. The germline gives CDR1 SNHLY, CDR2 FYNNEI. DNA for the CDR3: TGTGCCAGCAGTCGTACCCCCCAACAGGCGTACGAGCAGTACTTC. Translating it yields CASSRTPQQAYEQYF.

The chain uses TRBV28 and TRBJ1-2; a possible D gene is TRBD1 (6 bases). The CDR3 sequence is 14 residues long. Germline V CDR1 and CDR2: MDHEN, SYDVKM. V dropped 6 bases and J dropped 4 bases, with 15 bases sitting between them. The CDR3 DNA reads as TGTGCCAGCAGCCTGACAGGTTTCGCCTATGGCTACACCTTC. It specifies CASSLTGFAYGYTF.